This T cell receptor (beta chain) was observed in a study of blood T cell repertoires in COVID-19. Turning to the study itself: PBMCs, B-cell-depleted T cells, or T cells were the source of the cDNA or gDNA that made up the material.

TCRdb's table, derived via immunoSEQ multiplex PCR, lists solely in-frame clones and lacks some. The sample contains roughly 260,000 clones, around 89% of which appear only once. CDR1 is LGHDT and CDR2 is YNNKEL in the germline V gene (reference sequence). Trimming pared 0 bases from V and 7 bases from J, leaving 12 bases between. The length of the CDR3 is 15 residues. The sample taken for sequencing was peripheral blood. V gene TRBV3-1 (or the pseudogene TRBV3-2) combines with J gene TRBJ1-4, with a weak D call TRBD1 (5 bases). This clonotype was obtained from a woman aged 35 to 49 with acute or convalescent COVID-19. CDR3 DNA sequence: TGTGCCAGCAGCCAAGATGGGGGGAATCGTGAAAAACTGTTTTTT. Protein product: CASSQDGGNREKLFF.